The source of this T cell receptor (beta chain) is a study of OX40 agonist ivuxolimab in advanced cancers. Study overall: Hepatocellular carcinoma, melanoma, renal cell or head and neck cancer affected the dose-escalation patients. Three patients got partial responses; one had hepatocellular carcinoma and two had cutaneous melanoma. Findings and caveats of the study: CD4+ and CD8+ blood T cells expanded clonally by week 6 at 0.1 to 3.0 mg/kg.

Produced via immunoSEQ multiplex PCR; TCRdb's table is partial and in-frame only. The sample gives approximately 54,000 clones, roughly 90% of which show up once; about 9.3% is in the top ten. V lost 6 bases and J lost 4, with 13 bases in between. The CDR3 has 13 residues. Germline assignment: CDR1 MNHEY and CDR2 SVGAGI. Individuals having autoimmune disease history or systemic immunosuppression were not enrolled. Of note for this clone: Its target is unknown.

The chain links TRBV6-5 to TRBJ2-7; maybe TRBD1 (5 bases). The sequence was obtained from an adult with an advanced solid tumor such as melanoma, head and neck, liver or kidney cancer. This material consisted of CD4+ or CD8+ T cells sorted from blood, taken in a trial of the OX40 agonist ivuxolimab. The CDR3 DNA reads TGTGCCAGCAGCCAGGGTTTGAATTACGAGCAGTACTTC. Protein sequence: CASSQGLNYEQYF.